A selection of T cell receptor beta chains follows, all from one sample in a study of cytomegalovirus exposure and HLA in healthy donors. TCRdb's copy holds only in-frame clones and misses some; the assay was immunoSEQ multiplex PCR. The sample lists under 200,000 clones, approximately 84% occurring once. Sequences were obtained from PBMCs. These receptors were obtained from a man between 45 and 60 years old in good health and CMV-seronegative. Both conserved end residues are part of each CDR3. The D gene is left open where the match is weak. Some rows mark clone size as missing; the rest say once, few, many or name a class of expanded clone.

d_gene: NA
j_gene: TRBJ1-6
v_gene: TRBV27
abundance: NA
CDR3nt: TGTGCCAGCAAACGCCCCCCAGGATCCCTCCACTTT
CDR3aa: CASKRPPGSLHF

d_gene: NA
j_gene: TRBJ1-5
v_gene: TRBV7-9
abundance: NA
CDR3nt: TGTGCCAGCAGCTTCGACAGTTCCAACAATCAGCCCCAGCATTTT
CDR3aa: CASSFDSSNNQPQHF

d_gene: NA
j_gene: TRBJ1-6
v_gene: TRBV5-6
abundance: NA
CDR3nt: TGTGCCAGCAGCTTGGGCGGCAAATCACCCCTCCACTTT
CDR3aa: CASSLGGKSPLHF

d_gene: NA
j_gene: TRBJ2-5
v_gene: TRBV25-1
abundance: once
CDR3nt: TGTGCCAGCTCGGACGGCGCCGGGAGGACCCAGTACTTC
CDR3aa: CASSDGAGRTQYF

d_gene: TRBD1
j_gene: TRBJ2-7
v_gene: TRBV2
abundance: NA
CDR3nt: TGTGCCAGCCGCGAGGACAGGGGGGAGCAGTACTTC
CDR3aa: CASREDRGEQYF

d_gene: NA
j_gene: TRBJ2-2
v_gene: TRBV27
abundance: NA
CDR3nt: TGTGCCAGCAGCCCTGTCACCGGGGAGCTGTTTTTT
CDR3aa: CASSPVTGELFF

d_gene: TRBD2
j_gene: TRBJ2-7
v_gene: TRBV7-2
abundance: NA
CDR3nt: TGTGCCAGCAGCCGTCTAAGCGGGGCCCTAGGGGAGCAGTACTTC
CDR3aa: CASSRLSGALGEQYF

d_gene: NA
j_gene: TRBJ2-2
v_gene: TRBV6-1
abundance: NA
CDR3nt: TGTGCCAGCAGTGAATCGGGGGAAAGCACCGGGGAGCTGTTTTTT
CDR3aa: CASSESGESTGELFF

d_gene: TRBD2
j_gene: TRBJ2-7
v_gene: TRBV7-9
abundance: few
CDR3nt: TGTGCCAGCAGCTTGGGACTAGCGGGAGACGAGCAGTACTTC
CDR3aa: CASSLGLAGDEQYF

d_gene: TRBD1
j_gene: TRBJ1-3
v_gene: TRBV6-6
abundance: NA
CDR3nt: TGTGCCAGCAGGCACAGGGGGCTAGGAAACACCATATATTTT
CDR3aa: CASRHRGLGNTIYF

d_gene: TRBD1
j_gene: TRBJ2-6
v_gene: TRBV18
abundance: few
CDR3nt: TGTGCCAGCTCAGACCGGGACAGGGCCCTCTCTGGGGCCAACGTCCTGACTTTC
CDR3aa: CASSDRDRALSGANVLTF

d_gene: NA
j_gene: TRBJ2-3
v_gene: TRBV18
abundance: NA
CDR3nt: TGTGCCAGCTCACCTTACACAGATACGCAGTATTTT
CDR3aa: CASSPYTDTQYF

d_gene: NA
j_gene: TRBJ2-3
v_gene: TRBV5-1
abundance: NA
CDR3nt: TGCGCCAGCAGCACCCTACGGGGGGATACGCAGTATTTT
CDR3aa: CASSTLRGDTQYF

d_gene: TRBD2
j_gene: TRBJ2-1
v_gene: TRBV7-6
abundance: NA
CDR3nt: TGTGCCAGCAGCTTAGCGGCGGGACTAGTCGGAAATGAGCAGTTCTTC
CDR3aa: CASSLAAGLVGNEQFF

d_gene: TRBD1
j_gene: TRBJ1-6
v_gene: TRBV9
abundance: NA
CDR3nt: TGTGCCAGCAGCGTGAGGGGACAGGGTGATTCACCCCTCCACTTT
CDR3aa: CASSVRGQGDSPLHF

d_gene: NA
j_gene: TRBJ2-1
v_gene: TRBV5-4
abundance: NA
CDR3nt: TGTGCCAGCAGCTTGGCGAGCAATTGGAATGAGCAGTTCTTC
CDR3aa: CASSLASNWNEQFF

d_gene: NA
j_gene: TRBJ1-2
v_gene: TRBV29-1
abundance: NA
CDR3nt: TGCAGCGTTGCACATGTCTATGGCTACACCTTC
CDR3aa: CSVAHVYGYTF

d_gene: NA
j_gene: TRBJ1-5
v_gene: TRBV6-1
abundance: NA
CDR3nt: TGTGCCAGCAGTGAGTGGGGCAGGGGTTTAGGTCAGCCCCAGCATTTT
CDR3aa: CASSEWGRGLGQPQHF

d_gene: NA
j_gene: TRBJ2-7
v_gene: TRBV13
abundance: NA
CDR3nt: TGTGCCAGCAGCTTAGAGGGGGAGAACGAGCAGTACTTC
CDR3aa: CASSLEGENEQYF

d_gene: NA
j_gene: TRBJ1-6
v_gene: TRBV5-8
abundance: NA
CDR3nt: TGTGCCAGCAGCTTGGCCGTTAGCTCCTATAATTCACCCCTCCACTTT
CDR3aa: CASSLAVSSYNSPLHF

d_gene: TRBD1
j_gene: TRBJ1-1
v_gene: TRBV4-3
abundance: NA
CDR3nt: TGCGCCAGCAGCCAGGACAGGGATGGGGGGCGAACTGAAGCTTTCTTT
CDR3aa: CASSQDRDGGRTEAFF

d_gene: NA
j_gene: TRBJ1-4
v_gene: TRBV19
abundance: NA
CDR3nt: TGTGCCAGTAGGATCCGAGGATCTAATGAAAAACTGTTTTTT
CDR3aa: CASRIRGSNEKLFF

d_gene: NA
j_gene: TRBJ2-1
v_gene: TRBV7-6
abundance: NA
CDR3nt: TGTGCCAGCAGCTTAGTGCCAGGGAGGCACAATGAGCAGTTCTTC
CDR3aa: CASSLVPGRHNEQFF

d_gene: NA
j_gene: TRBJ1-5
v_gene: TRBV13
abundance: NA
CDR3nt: TGTGCCAGCAGCTTGGCAGGGAAGGGGCAGCCCCAGCATTTT
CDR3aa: CASSLAGKGQPQHF

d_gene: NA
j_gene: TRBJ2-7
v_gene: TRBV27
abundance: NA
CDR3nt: TGTGCCAGCAGTTTAAGAACCGTCGGGGTCGAGCAGTACTTC
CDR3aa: CASSLRTVGVEQYF

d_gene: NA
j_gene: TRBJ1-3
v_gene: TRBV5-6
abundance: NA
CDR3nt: TGTGCCAGCAGCAGACCTCCGGGGGGCTTTGGAAACACCATATATTTT
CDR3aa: CASSRPPGGFGNTIYF

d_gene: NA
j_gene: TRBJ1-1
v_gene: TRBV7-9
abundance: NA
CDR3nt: TGTGCCAGCAGCAATGTTCGCTACGAAGCTTTCTTT
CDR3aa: CASSNVRYEAFF

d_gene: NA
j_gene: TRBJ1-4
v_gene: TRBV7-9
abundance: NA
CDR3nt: TGTTCCAGCAGAACCTACAGCAATGAAAAACTGTTTTTT
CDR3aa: CSSRTYSNEKLFF

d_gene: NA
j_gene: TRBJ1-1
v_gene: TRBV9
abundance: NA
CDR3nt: TGTGCCAGCAGCGTAGGGACAGCCACTGAAGCTTTCTTT
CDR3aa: CASSVGTATEAFF

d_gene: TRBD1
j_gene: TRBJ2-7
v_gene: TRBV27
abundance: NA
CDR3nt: TGTGCCAGCAGTTGGGACAGGGACTACGAGCAGTACTTC
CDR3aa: CASSWDRDYEQYF

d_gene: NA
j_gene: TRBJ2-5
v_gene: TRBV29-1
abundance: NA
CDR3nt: TGCAGCGTTGGCCAGGGCCGGGAGACCCAGTACTTC
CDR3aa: CSVGQGRETQYF